Described below is a single TCR beta chain sequence and its context. Its antigen is not identified. Only in-frame clones appear in the TCRdb table, and some are missing; sequencing was by immunoSEQ multiplex PCR. Of roughly 130,000 clones listed, around 90% are singletons. These data come from a study of T cell responses to AZD1222 COVID-19 vaccine. Study at large: Both about-4-week and about-12-week second-dose recipients were combined. Study-wide results and caveats: Vaccine-related CD4 TCRs covered spike, predominating at 160-218 and 743-854. Samples come after the peak T cell response, not at day 14. Females made up more of the donors, who were largely white British, and clonal diversity may have come out too low.

The sequence was collected from an adult in good health. Sequencing was performed on peripheral blood, taken on day 0 of AZD1222 vaccination.

The CDR3 sequence is CASRTGTNEQFF. In nucleotides, the CDR3 is TGTGCCAGCCGGACAGGGACGAACGAGCAGTTCTTC. The chain couples TRBV7-9 to TRBJ2-1; 8 bases line up with TRBD1. The germline V gene encodes CDR1 SEHNR and CDR2 FQNEAQ (reference sequence). CDR3 length equals 12 residues. The ends lost 8 bases at V and 10 bases at J; junction bases unmatched: 7.